This T cell receptor (beta chain) was sequenced in a study of shared clonotypes between healthy human individuals. Clones were read by immunoSEQ multiplex PCR, and TCRdb kept only the in-frame ones, dropping some. Seen here are some 1,900,000 clones, about 95% observed once, and the top ten hold roughly 1%. As concerns this clone: The germline gene is not matched at one end of the junction; a read error may be the cause.

Naive CD8 cells, CD45RO-negative and positively selected for CCR7, excluded terminally differentiated effector memory CD45RA+ cells. This CDR3 region has 11 residues. CDR1 SGHAT and CDR2 FQNNGV come from the germline V gene. The TCR originated in a man between 18 and 35 years old in good health. The rearrangement uses TRBV11-2 and TRBJ2-5, with D unresolved. Sequencing was done on a sample of naive CD8+ T cells sorted from blood. CDR3 nucleotide sequence: TGTGCCAGCAGCGTACAAGAGGCCCAGTACTTC. Protein: CASSVQEAQYF.